The 8 T cell receptor beta chains given below trace back to one sample, sequenced in a study of blood T cells in healthy people across ages. A sample-barcoded 5' primer and a J-beta primer mix were used in a second PCR of about 7 to 11 cycles. Each CDR3 protein is one row after TCRdb ran MiXCR on the 5' RACE reads. This table holds 1,800,000 or so distinct CDR3 sequences, more than 35% found once. Sample: blood. These receptors originate from a human donor in good health.

This clonotype was seen a few times. The chain recombines TRBV14 with TRBJ2-5; weak D call: TRBD1 (6 bases). The J call is in doubt because the DNA end fits TRBJ2-7 better. Per germline, CDR1 SGHDN and CDR2 FVKESK. This CDR3 comprises 14 residues. The CDR3 spells CASSHPGTYFEQYF. CDR3 coding DNA: TGTGCCAGCAGCCACCCGGGGACATATTTCGAGCAGTACTTC.

The chain recombines TRBV7-2 with TRBJ2-1; D may be TRBD2 (5 bases). CDR1 is SGHTA, CDR2 FQGNSA, per germline. Trimming removed 1 base from V and 2 bases from J, with 12 bases in between. CDR3 size: 16 residues. The CDR3 nucleotides read TGTGCCAGCAGCTTAGACGCGGGTGTCGCCTACAATGAGCAGTTCTTC. Its protein is CASSLDAGVAYNEQFF.

DNA for the CDR3: TGTGCCACTCCGGGGGCAGGGGGCGCCTATGGCTACACCTTC. This translates into CATPGAGGAYGYTF. This chain connects TRBV28 to TRBJ1-2, with 8 nucleotides matching TRBD1. The CDR3 sequence is 14 residues long. J lost 4 bases, V lost 10 bases, and 11 bases had no gene match. Germline CDR1 MDHEN, CDR2 SYDVKM.

The chain uses TRBV7-3 and TRBJ2-3, with D possibly being TRBD1 or TRBD2 (6 bases each). This CDR3 has 14 amino acids. CDR1 is SGHTA, CDR2 FQGTGA, per germline. The V gene lost 1 base and the J gene lost 11 bases, with 16 bases spanning the gap. The CDR3 region is CASSLSLGGEVQYF. As DNA, the CDR3 is TGTGCCAGCAGCTTAAGTTTGGGGGGCGAAGTGCAGTATTTT.

This clonotype was counted a single time. The J gene is TRBJ2-2, the V gene TRBV29-1, with TRBD1 as a possible D gene (6 bases). V was cut by 1 base and J by 4 bases, with 10 bases left in between. This CDR3 is 14 amino acids long. In germline, CDR1 is SQVTM, CDR2 ANQGSEA. The CDR3 sequence: CSVEVSQGTGELFF. The CDR3 DNA is TGCAGCGTTGAAGTTTCACAGGGCACCGGGGAGCTGTTTTTT.

The genes are TRBV7-9 and TRBJ2-2; possible D gene TRBD2, 6 bases. In germline, CDR1 is SEHNR, CDR2 FQNEAQ (reference sequence). There are 16 residues in the CDR3. Deletions cut 5 bases from V and 3 bases from J, with 16 bases between. In nucleotides, the CDR3 is TGTGCCAGCAGCCCAGAAGGGGAGGTTTACACCGGGGAGCTGTTTTTT. Translation: CASSPEGEVYTGELFF.

The chain carries TRBV20-1 and TRBJ2-3; perhaps TRBD1 as D (6 bases). The CDR3 spans 14 residues. The V and J ends lost 6 bases and 1 base respectively, with 14 bases between them. Germline CDR1 and CDR2: DFQATT and SNEGSKA (reference sequence). CDR3 in DNA: TGCAGTGCCTCAAAGACAGGTCGCACAGATACGCAGTATTTT. This gives the protein CSASKTGRTDTQYF.

This chain links TRBV6-2 or TRBV6-3 with TRBJ2-7; 9 positions agree with TRBD1. V lost 6 bases, J lost 2 bases, and 8 bases stayed unmatched. Germline V CDR1 and CDR2: MNHEY, SVGEGT. This CDR3 region has 15 residues. The CDR3 spells CASSPGDRETYEQYF. CDR3 DNA sequence: TGTGCCAGCAGCCCAGGGGACAGGGAGACCTACGAGCAGTACTTC.